Below are 13 T cell receptor beta chains sequenced from a single sample in a study of blood T cell repertoires in COVID-19. TCRdb's table, derived via immunoSEQ multiplex PCR, lists solely in-frame clones and lacks some. The sample includes 35,000 to 50,000 clones, 85% to 90% of them seen just once. The sample comprised peripheral blood. These receptors originate from a man aged 50 to 59 with active COVID-19.

The V gene is TRBV5-6, the J gene TRBJ1-1; no clear D gene. Germline CDR1 and CDR2: SGHDT and YYEEEE. V lost 0 bases and J lost 3, with 12 bases in between. The CDR3 covers 15 residues. The CDR3 DNA reads TGTGCCAGCAGCTTGGCTGGAGCTTATGACACTGAAGCTTTCTTT. Amino acids: CASSLAGAYDTEAFF. The whole variable domain, filled in from reference TRBV5-6 and TRBJ1-1, reads DAGVTQSPTHLIKTRGQQVTLRCSPKSGHDTVSWYQQALGQGPQFIFQYYEEEERQRGNFPDRFSGHQFPNYSSELNVNALLLGDSALYLCASSLAGAYDTEAFFGQGTRLTVV.

A remark on this clone: Sequence at one end of the junction differs from germline and may be a read error. The chain uses TRBV27 and TRBJ1-1, with D possibly being TRBD1 (6 bases). Germline V CDR1 and CDR2: MNHEY, SMNVEV (reference sequence). The CDR3 consists of 13 residues. CDR3 amino acids: CASSLSTGTLWWF. In DNA form, the CDR3 reads TGTGCCAGCAGTTTATCAACAGGGACCCTTTGGTGGTTT.

V is TRBV3-1 (or the pseudogene TRBV3-2) and J is TRBJ1-2, with D maybe TRBD1 (5 bases). Trimming left V 1 base short and J 8 bases short, with 17 bases between. The CDR3 is 15 amino acids. Looked up from germline, CDR1 is LGHDT and CDR2 is YNNKEL (reference sequence). The CDR3 DNA follows: TGTGCCAGCAGCCAAGTGTCCGCGGGGGTCCGCGGCTACACCTTC. This encodes CASSQVSAGVRGYTF.

The count of this clone is one. The chain is built from TRBV28 and TRBJ1-1; D not resolved. CDR1 and CDR2 (germline): MDHEN, SYDVKM. This CDR3 is built from 13 residues. Trimming shortened V by 2 bases and J by 2 bases, and 6 bases separated the two germline ends. The CDR3 DNA sequence: TGTGCCAGCAGTTTAAGAGTTAACACTGAAGCTTTCTTT. It specifies CASSLRVNTEAFF.

The rearrangement links TRBV19 to TRBJ2-5; 8 bases fit TRBD2. Per the germline V gene, CDR1 is LNHDA and CDR2 is SQIVND (reference sequence). The CDR3 is made up of 16 amino acids. The J segment lost 0 bases and the V segment lost 1 base, leaving 4 bases of the junction unmatched. CDR3 in amino acids: CASSIAGGPNQETQYF. DNA of the CDR3: TGTGCCAGTAGTATAGCGGGAGGGCCAAACCAAGAGACCCAGTACTTC.

The sample holds one count of this clone. The V gene is TRBV5-1, the J gene TRBJ1-2; tentatively, D is TRBD1 (6 bases). V was clipped by 5 bases and J by 7 bases, with 21 bases between them. The V gene's germline CDR1 is SGHRS and CDR2 YFSETQ. This CDR3 region has 15 residues. The CDR3 nucleotides are TGCGCCAGCAGACTGAACAGGGAAGGGGAATTTGGCTACACCTTC. This codes for CASRLNREGEFGYTF.

The sample holds a few counts of this clone. This rearrangement joins TRBV5-4 to TRBJ2-3; TRBD2 might be the D (6 bases). The CDR3 length is 15 residues. The germline V gene encodes CDR1 SGHNT and CDR2 YYREEE (reference sequence). V shed 4 bases and J shed 0 bases, with 12 bases lying between them. This chain's CDR3 is CASSPMGRSTDTQYF. CDR3 nucleotides: TGTGCCAGCAGCCCGATGGGGAGGAGCACAGATACGCAGTATTTT.

The V and J genes are TRBV15 and TRBJ1-3; D unclear. Trimming cost V 5 bases and J 2 bases, with 10 bases left between them. In germline, CDR1 is LNHNV, CDR2 YYDKDF (reference sequence). The length of the CDR3 is 14 residues. The CDR3 coding sequence is TGTGCCACCAGCTATGAGACTCCTGGAAACACCATATATTTT. This gives the protein CATSYETPGNTIYF.

The V call is TRBV11-1, the J call TRBJ1-1, with D uncertain. V was trimmed by 1 base and J by 6 bases, leaving 9 bases between them. The CDR3 is 13 amino acids. Germline CDR1 SGHAT, CDR2 FQDESV (reference sequence). CDR3 protein: CASSLVSVSEAFF. DNA of the CDR3: TGTGCCAGCAGCTTAGTTTCGGTATCTGAAGCTTTCTTT.

J is TRBJ1-6 and V is TRBV9; D ambiguous. This CDR3 comprises 17 residues. With 3 bases removed from V and 7 bases from J, the gap between germline ends came to 20 bases. Germline V gene sequence: CDR1 SGDLS, CDR2 YYNGEE. CDR3 amino acids: CASSAREKTLPNSPLHF. The CDR3 DNA is TGTGCCAGCAGCGCCCGGGAGAAGACTTTACCAAATTCACCCCTCCACTTT.

This chain links TRBV11-2 with TRBJ2-7, with 8 bases identical to TRBD2. Germline lookup yields CDR1 SGHAT and CDR2 FQNNGV. There are 15 residues in the CDR3. J lost 0 bases, V lost 5 bases, and 6 bases had no gene match. The CDR3: CASSPRGGLSYEQYF. CDR3 coding DNA: TGTGCCAGCAGCCCCCGGGGGGGCCTCTCCTACGAGCAGTACTTC.

The V and J genes are TRBV20-1 and TRBJ2-3, with D maybe TRBD2 (6 bases). Germline CDR1 is DFQATT and CDR2 is SNEGSKA (reference sequence). This CDR3 has 19 residues. Trimming shortened V by 3 bases and J by 4 bases, and 29 bases separated the two germline ends. CDR3: CSASFLIGGPLERADTQYF. In DNA form, the CDR3 reads TGCAGTGCTAGTTTTTTGATCGGGGGACCCCTCGAGAGGGCAGATACGCAGTATTTT.

The chain combines TRBV10-3 with TRBJ2-5; 8 bases map to TRBD2. This CDR3 comprises 15 residues. J gave up 2 bases and V 6 bases, and 8 bases lay outside the gene matches. The germline CDR1 and CDR2 sequences are ENHRY and SYGVKD. The CDR3 nucleotides are TGTGCCATCAGCGGGGGGGCCGAATATCAAGAGACCCAGTACTTC. This sequence encodes CAISGGAEYQETQYF.